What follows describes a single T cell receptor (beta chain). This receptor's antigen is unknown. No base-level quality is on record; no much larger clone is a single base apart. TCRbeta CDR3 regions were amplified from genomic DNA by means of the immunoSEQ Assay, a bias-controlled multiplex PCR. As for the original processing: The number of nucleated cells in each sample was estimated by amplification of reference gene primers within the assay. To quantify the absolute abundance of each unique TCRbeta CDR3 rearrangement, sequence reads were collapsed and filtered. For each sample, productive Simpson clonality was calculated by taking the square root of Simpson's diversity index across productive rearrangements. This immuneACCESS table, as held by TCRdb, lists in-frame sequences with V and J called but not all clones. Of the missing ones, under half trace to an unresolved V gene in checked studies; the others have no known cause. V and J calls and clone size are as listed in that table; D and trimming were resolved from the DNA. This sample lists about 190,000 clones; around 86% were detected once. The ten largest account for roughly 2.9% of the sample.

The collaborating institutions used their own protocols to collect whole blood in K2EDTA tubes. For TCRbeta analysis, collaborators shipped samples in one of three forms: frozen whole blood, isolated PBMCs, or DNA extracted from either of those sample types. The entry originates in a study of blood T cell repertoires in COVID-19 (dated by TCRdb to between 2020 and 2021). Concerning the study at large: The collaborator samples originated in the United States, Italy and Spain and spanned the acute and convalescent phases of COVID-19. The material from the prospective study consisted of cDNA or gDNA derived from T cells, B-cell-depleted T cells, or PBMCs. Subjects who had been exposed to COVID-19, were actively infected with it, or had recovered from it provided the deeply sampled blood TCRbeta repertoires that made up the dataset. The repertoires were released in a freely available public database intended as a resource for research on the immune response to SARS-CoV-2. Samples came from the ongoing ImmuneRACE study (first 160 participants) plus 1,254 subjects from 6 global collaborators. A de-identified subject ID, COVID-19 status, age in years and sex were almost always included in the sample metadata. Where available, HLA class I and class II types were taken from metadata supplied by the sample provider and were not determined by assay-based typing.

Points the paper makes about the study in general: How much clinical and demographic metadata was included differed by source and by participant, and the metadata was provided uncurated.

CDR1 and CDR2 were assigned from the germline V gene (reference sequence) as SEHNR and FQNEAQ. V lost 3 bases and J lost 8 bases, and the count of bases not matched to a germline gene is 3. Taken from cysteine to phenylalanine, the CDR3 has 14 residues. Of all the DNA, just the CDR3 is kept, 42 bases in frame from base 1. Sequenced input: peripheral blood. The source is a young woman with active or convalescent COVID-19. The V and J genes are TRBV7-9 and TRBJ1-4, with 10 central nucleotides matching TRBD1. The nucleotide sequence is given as TGTGCCAGCAGCTTGGACAGGGGGGAGGAAAAACTGTTTTTT. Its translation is CASSLDRGEEKLFF.